The rows below give T cell receptor beta chains drawn from one sample of a study of regulatory T cells in long-lasting Graves disease. TCRdb re-called the multiplex PCR reads with MiXCR, one entry per CDR3 protein. The data hold about 470,000 distinct CDR3 sequences, with 15% observed a single time. This sample was shared with a second study, whose subject was T cells in Graves' hyperthyroidism and ophthalmopathy.

Source: peripheral blood mononuclear cells (PBMCs), taken at new diagnosis, from a patient treated with antithyroid drugs. The receptors were gathered from a woman in her 30s with Graves disease. Each CDR3 is given with its conserved first and last residue. A D gene is named only where the DNA matches it firmly. Expanded clones get a size class; other rows say once, few or many, or leave the size out.

many TRBJ1-5 NA TRBV19 TGTGCCAGTAGTACCGGGACAACGACCGCAACGCCCCAGCATTTT CASSTGTTTATPQHF
many TRBJ1-1 NA TRBV30 TGTGCCTGGAGGAGACCTTGGGGCAGAAGGAACACTGAAGCTTTCTTT CAWRRPWGRRNTEAFF
many TRBJ2-3 NA TRBV5-5 TGTGCCAGCAGCTTGGTCCGAGGACGTGCAGATACGCAGTATTTT CASSLVRGRADTQYF
NA TRBJ2-7 NA TRBV10-3 TGTGCCATCAGCGCGGGGTCAAACTACGAGCAGTACTTC CAISAGSNYEQYF
few TRBJ2-7 TRBD2 TRBV19 TGTGCCAGTAGTGGGACTAGCGGGAACTCCTACGAGCAGTACTTC CASSGTSGNSYEQYF
few TRBJ2-3 TRBD2 TRBV4-1 TGCGCCAGCAGCCCCCAGGGGACTAGCGGGAGATCAGATACGCAGTATTTT CASSPQGTSGRSDTQYF
NA TRBJ2-5 TRBD1 TRBV7-2 TGTGCCAGCAGCCGCAAAGGAGTCGGGCTGGCAGGGGGAAGAGAGACCCAGTACTTC CASSRKGVGLAGGRETQYF
NA TRBJ2-3 TRBD2 TRBV10-1 TGCGCCAGCAGTCCAGGACTAGCGGGAGCGAGGGATACGCAGTATTTT CASSPGLAGARDTQYF
NA TRBJ2-1 TRBD2 TRBV4-1 TGCGCCAGCAGCCTCATAGCCCCTACTAGCGGGAGTTCTTACAATGAGCAGTTCTTC CASSLIAPTSGSSYNEQFF
once TRBJ2-7 TRBD1 TRBV7-9 TGTGCCAGCAGCTCGAAAAGATCGGGACAGGGTGACGAGCAGTACTTC CASSSKRSGQGDEQYF
many TRBJ1-3 NA TRBV2 TGTGCCAGCAGTGAAGCGCGCAGGGGCGCAAGGGGAAACACCATATATTTT CASSEARRGARGNTIYF
NA TRBJ1-1 NA TRBV29-1 TGCACCATGAGAATGTGGGGGGCGGACCGCCTGAACACTGAAGCTTTCTTT CTMRMWGADRLNTEAFF
few TRBJ1-5 NA TRBV6-1 TGTGCCAGCAGTGAAGCCCTCTCGTCGGGGCAGCCCCAGCATTTT CASSEALSSGQPQHF
NA TRBJ1-4 NA TRBV29-1 TGCAGCGTTGAAACAAACTGGAATGAAAAACTGTTTTTT CSVETNWNEKLFF
many TRBJ2-3 TRBD2 TRBV6-5 TGTGCCAGCAGTTACTCGACTAGCGGGGCAAGCACAGATACGCAGTATTTT CASSYSTSGASTDTQYF
few TRBJ2-3 TRBD1 TRBV9 TGTGCCAGCAGCGTCCCTGTGGCCGGGACAGGGGGAATAGATACGCAGTATTTT CASSVPVAGTGGIDTQYF
few TRBJ2-5 TRBD1 TRBV7-6 TGTGCCAGCAGCTTAGGGACAGGGTTAGAGACCCAGTACTTC CASSLGTGLETQYF
many TRBJ1-5 NA TRBV20-1 TGCAGTGCCAAATTTTATAGCAATCAGCCCCAGCATTTT CSAKFYSNQPQHF
few TRBJ2-7 NA TRBV4-1 TGCGCCAGCAGCCAAGATTTTGGGCAGATCGAGCAGTACTTC CASSQDFGQIEQYF
few TRBJ1-2 NA TRBV30 TGTGCCTGGACCCCCGACAGGAACTATGGCTACACCTTC CAWTPDRNYGYTF
many TRBJ1-6 NA TRBV11-2 TGTGCCAGCAGCTTAACTGTAGGGGAGCCTCGGAATTCACCCCTCCACTTT CASSLTVGEPRNSPLHF
NA TRBJ1-5 NA TRBV7-9 TGTGCCAGCAGCTTAAGTCCTCGCCAGCCCCAGCATTTT CASSLSPRQPQHF
many TRBJ1-5 NA TRBV28 TGTGCCAGCAGTTTCGACAGCCCAGAAGAAAATAGCAATCAGCCCCAGCATTTT CASSFDSPEENSNQPQHF
NA TRBJ2-1 TRBD2 TRBV10-3 TGTGCCATTGTTAGGACTAGCGGGCCCATGGGGGCATACAATGAGCAGTTCTTC CAIVRTSGPMGAYNEQFF
many TRBJ2-2 NA TRBV27 TGTGCCAGCACCTCAAGGGCAGGGGTGGCCGGGGAGCTGTTTTTT CASTSRAGVAGELFF
NA TRBJ1-6 NA TRBV20-1 TGCAGTGCTAGAGGAGGGGGTACATCCCTCCACTTT CSARGGGTSLHF
many TRBJ2-1 NA TRBV12-3/TRBV12-4 TGTGCCAGCAGTTTCAGCGTTCGCGGTGAGCAGTTCTTC CASSFSVRGEQFF
many TRBJ1-2 TRBD1 TRBV20-1 TGCAGTGGACAGGGAAGTTTCGACTATGGCTACACCTTC CSGQGSFDYGYTF
many TRBJ1-2 NA TRBV11-2 TGTGCCAGCAGCGAGACACACTCAAACTATGGCTACACCTTC CASSETHSNYGYTF
many TRBJ1-1 TRBD1 TRBV11-3 TGTGCCAGCAGCCGGGACAGGGGGGATCGAAAGAACACTGAAGCTTTCTTT CASSRDRGDRKNTEAFF
many TRBJ2-2 NA TRBV12-3/TRBV12-4 TGTGCCAGCAGTTTGTACGGTATGGGCACCGGGGAGCTGTTTTTT CASSLYGMGTGELFF
few TRBJ2-3 NA TRBV18 TGTGCCAGCTCGCTGTCGGATACGCAGTGTTTT CASSLSDTQCF
few TRBJ2-6 NA TRBV14 TGTGCCAGCAGCTCGAAGAGAAGGAGCTCTGGGGCCAACGTCCTGACTTTC CASSSKRRSSGANVLTF
many TRBJ1-2 TRBD1 TRBV6-9 TGTGCCAGCAGTTACCGTAAACCGGGACAGAGAGTTTATGGCTACACCTTC CASSYRKPGQRVYGYTF
few TRBJ2-7 TRBD1 TRBV19 TGTGCCAGTAGTATGGGGACAGGGGGGACCTACGAGCAGTACTTC CASSMGTGGTYEQYF
few TRBJ1-1 TRBD1 TRBV9 TGTGCCAGCAGCGTAGGGGACAGGATCTCCATGAACACTGAAGCTTTCTTT CASSVGDRISMNTEAFF
many TRBJ2-2 TRBD2 TRBV28 TGTGCCAGCCGGGGGGGGGACACCCCCGGGGAGCTGTTTTTT CASRGGDTPGELFF
NA TRBJ1-4 NA TRBV12-3/TRBV12-4 TGTGCCAGCAGCAAGGACGGGGCGGTTGTTGAAAAACTGTTTTTT CASSKDGAVVEKLFF
many TRBJ2-3 TRBD2 TRBV28 TGTGCCAGCAGGGGATGGCGGGAGCGGGAGTCTAAGGGGCAGTATTTT CASRGWRERESKGQYF
NA TRBJ2-7 NA TRBV19 TGTGCCAGTAGTCCCGGGTCCCTCGGCTCCTACGAGCAGTACTTC CASSPGSLGSYEQYF
NA TRBJ2-6 TRBD2 TRBV9 TGTGCCAGCAGCCCAGGTCTAGCGGGTGAGGGCTCTGGGGCCAACGTCCTGACTTTC CASSPGLAGEGSGANVLTF
few TRBJ2-1 NA TRBV9 TGTGCCAGCAGCCCCGGGAGCGGCGGCTCCTACAATGAGCAGTTCTTC CASSPGSGGSYNEQFF
few TRBJ1-1 TRBD1 TRBV5-1 TGCGCCAGCAGCTTGGGGACAGGGGCCCGGGAAGCTTTCTTT CASSLGTGAREAFF
few TRBJ2-7 TRBD1 TRBV19 TGTGCCAGTACCTTCGGGACAGGGGACTACGAGCAGTACTTC CASTFGTGDYEQYF
NA TRBJ2-1 TRBD1 TRBV5-1 TGCGCCAGCAGCTTGGAACAGGGGGCCAGGAGCAATGAGCAGTTCTTC CASSLEQGARSNEQFF
many TRBJ2-7 NA TRBV2 TGTGCCAGCAGTGTCCCCGGGACAACCAACTACGAGCAGTACTTC CASSVPGTTNYEQYF
many TRBJ2-7 NA TRBV6-1 TGTGCCAGCAGTATGAGGAGGGGAGGCCTTTATTACGAGCAGTACTTC CASSMRRGGLYYEQYF
many TRBJ2-1 TRBD1 TRBV27 TGTGCCAGCATCCCCACCGGGACAGGATGGGGGGAGCAGTTCTTC CASIPTGTGWGEQFF
NA TRBJ2-5 NA TRBV6-2/TRBV6-3 TGTGCCAGCAGTCCCCATGGGAGGGAGACCCAGTACTTC CASSPHGRETQYF
many TRBJ2-1 NA TRBV30 TGTGCCTGGAGTAAGTACAATGAGCAGTTCTTC CAWSKYNEQFF
few TRBJ1-3 NA TRBV27 TGTGCCAGCAGTTTGACTCAGGGTGCATCTGGAAACACCATATATTTT CASSLTQGASGNTIYF
NA TRBJ2-4 TRBD2 TRBV3-1 TGTGCCAGCCTTAGGACTAGCGGGAGCGGCAATGAGCAGTACTTC CASLRTSGSGNEQYF
many TRBJ1-2 TRBD1 TRBV18 TGTGCCAGCTCACCAAAAACCCGACAGGGAAGCTACACCTTC CASSPKTRQGSYTF
NA TRBJ2-3 NA TRBV19 TGTGCCAGTAGTATTTCCGAAACAGATACGCAGTATTTT CASSISETDTQYF
many TRBJ2-1 TRBD2 TRBV7-2 TGTGCCAGCAGCTTAGAAACTCGGCTAGCGGGAAGCTTGTACAATGAGCAGTTCTTC CASSLETRLAGSLYNEQFF